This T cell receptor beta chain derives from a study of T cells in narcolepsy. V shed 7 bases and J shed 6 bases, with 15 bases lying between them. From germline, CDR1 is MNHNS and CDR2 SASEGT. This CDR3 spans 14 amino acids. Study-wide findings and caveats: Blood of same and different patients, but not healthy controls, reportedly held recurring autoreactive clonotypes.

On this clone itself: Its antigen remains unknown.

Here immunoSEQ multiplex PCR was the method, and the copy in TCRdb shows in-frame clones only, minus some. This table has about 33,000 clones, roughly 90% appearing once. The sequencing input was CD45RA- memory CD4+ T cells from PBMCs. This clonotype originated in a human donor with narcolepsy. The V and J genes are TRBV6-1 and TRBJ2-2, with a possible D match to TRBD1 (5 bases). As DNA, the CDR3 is TGTGCCAGCATCAGTCCAGGGTCGGCCGGGGAGCTGTTTTTT. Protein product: CASISPGSAGELFF.